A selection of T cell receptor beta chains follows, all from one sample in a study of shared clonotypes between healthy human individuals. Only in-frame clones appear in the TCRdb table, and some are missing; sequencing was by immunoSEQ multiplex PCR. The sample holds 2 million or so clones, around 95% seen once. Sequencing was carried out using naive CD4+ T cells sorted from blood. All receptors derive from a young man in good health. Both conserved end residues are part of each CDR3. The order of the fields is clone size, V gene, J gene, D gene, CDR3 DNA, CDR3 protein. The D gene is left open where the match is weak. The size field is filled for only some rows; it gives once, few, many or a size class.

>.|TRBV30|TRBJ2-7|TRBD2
TGTGCCTGGAGTCTAGCGGGAGACCCCTACGAGCAGTACTTC
CAWSLAGDPYEQYF
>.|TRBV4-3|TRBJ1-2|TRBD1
TGCGCCAGCAGCCACCCCGGGACAGGGGATTATGGCTACACCTTC
CASSHPGTGDYGYTF
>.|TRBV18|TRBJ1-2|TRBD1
TGTGCCAGCTCACCGGGACAGGGGTATGGCTACACCTTC
CASSPGQGYGYTF
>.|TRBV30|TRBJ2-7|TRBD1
TGTGCCTGCACCGGGACAGGGTTCTACGAGCAGTACTTC
CACTGTGFYEQYF
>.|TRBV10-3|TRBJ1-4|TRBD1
TGTGCCACCAAAACAGGGGGCCCTAATGAAAAACTGTTTTTT
CATKTGGPNEKLFF
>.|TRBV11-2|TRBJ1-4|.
TGTGCCAGCTGCCGGGCTGCTTATGAAAAACTGTTTTTT
CASCRAAYEKLFF
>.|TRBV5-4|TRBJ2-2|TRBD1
TGTGCCAGCAGCCTATATGGGACAGGGGGCTCCGGGGAGCTGTTTTTT
CASSLYGTGGSGELFF
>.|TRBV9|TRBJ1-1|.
TGTGCCAGCAGCGTAGACAGAGACACTGAAGCTTTCTTT
CASSVDRDTEAFF
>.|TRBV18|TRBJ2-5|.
TGTGCCAGCTCACCACTGGGCCTCACCCAAGAGACCCAGTACTTC
CASSPLGLTQETQYF
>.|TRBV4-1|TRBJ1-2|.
TGCGCCAGCAGCCAAACACAGAAGTATGGCTACACCTTC
CASSQTQKYGYTF
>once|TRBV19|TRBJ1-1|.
TGTGCCAGTAGTATCCGGGGCCTCGCTTTCTTT
CASSIRGLAFF
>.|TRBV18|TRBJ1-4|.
TGTGCCAGCTCACCGACCCTTAATGAAAAACTGTTTTTT
CASSPTLNEKLFF
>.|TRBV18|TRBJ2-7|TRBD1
TGTGCCAGCTCACAGGGACAGGGGGTATCCTACGAGCAGTACTTC
CASSQGQGVSYEQYF
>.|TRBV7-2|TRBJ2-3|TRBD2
TGTGCCAGCAGGCTCGGACTAGCGGGATCCACAGATACGCAGTATTTT
CASRLGLAGSTDTQYF
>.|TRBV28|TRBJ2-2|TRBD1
TGTGCCAGCAGTCCTAGAGGGACAGGGAACACCGGGGAGCTGTTTTTT
CASSPRGTGNTGELFF
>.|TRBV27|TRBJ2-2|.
TGTGCCAGCAGTTTAGCCTCGGGCTGGGGCGGGGAGCTGTTTTTT
CASSLASGWGGELFF
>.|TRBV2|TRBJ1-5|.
TGTGCCAGCAGTAGACGGGATAGCAATCAGCCCCAGCATTTT
CASSRRDSNQPQHF
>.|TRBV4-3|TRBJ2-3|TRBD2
TGCGCCAGCAGCCCGTTTAGCGGGATCACAGATACGCAGTATTTT
CASSPFSGITDTQYF
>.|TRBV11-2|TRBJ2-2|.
TGTGCCAGCAGCACCCGGATGGTTATCGGGGAGCTGTTTTTT
CASSTRMVIGELFF
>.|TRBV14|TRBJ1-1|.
TGTGCCAGCAGCCAATCCGGGGGGGTGGCTTTCTTT
CASSQSGGVAFF
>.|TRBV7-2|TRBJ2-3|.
TGTGCCAGCAGCCTGGTTCGCCTAGCGAGCACAGATACGCAGTATTTT
CASSLVRLASTDTQYF
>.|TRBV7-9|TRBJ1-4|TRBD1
TGTGCCAGCAGCTTGCTTCAGGGGGCAGGGAGTGAAAAACTGTTTTTT
CASSLLQGAGSEKLFF
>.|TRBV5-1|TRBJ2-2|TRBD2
TGCGCCAGCAGGAGACTAGCGGGGATAGACACCGGGGAGCTGTTTTTT
CASRRLAGIDTGELFF
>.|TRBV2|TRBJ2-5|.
TGTGCCAGCAGCCTAGACAGTAGGGAGACCCAGTACTTC
CASSLDSRETQYF
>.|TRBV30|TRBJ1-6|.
TGTGCCCCGCAGGCGGCCGGGGCCTATAATTCACCCCTCCACTTT
CAPQAAGAYNSPLHF
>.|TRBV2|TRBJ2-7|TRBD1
TGTGCCAGCAGTGCCGGGACAGGGCTCTACGAGCAGTACTTC
CASSAGTGLYEQYF
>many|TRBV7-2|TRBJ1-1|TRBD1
TGTGCCAGCAGCTTAGATCCGGACAGGGGGCGTTTGGCTTTCTTT
CASSLDPDRGRLAFF
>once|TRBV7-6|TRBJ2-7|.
TGTGCCAGCAGCTTAGGGGGAACGGTGGTCGAGCAGTACTTC
CASSLGGTVVEQYF
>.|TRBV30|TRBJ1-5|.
TGTGCCTGGACCAGGGAGAATCAGCCCCAGCATTTT
CAWTRENQPQHF
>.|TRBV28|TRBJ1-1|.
TGTGCCAGCAGTTTCAACCAAGGGGGGTACAGGAACACTGAAGCTTTCTTT
CASSFNQGGYRNTEAFF
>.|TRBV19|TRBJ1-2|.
TGTGCCAGTAGTCCTATGGACAGACCTTATGGCTACACCTTC
CASSPMDRPYGYTF
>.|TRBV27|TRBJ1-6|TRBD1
TGTGCCAGCAGTATTCGGACAGGGGGAGATTCACCCCTCCACTTT
CASSIRTGGDSPLHF
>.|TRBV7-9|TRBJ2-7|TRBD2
TGTGCCAGCAGCTTAGCGGGACTAGTTTACGAGCAGTACTTC
CASSLAGLVYEQYF
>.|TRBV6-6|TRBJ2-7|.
TGTGCCAGCAGTTACGTGGGCAGCAGTCCTCTCGAGCAGTACTTC
CASSYVGSSPLEQYF
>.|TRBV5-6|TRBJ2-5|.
TGTGCCAGCAGCTTATCTGGGAAGAACTATCAAGAGACCCAGTACTTC
CASSLSGKNYQETQYF
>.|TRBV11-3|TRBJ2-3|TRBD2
TGTGCCAGCAGCTTAGGGGGACTATATGGCTCAGATACGCAGTATTTT
CASSLGGLYGSDTQYF
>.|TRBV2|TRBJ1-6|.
TGTGCCAGCAGACTAGAGAATTCACCCCTCCACTTT
CASRLENSPLHF
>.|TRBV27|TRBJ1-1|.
TGTGCCAGCACCCCCGGGGGCACAGGGAAACGGCAGTACACTGAAGCTTTCTTT
CASTPGGTGKRQYTEAFF
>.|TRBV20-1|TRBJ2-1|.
TGCAGTGCTAGAGATTTAAATGAGCAGTTCTTC
CSARDLNEQFF
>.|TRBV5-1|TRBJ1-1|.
TGCGCCAGCAGCTTGGACGGGAGCTTGAACACTGAAGCTTTCTTT
CASSLDGSLNTEAFF
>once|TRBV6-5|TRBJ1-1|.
TGTGCCAGCAGTTACTCCAGGACAGTGAACACTGAAGCTTTCTTT
CASSYSRTVNTEAFF
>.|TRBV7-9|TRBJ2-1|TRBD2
TGTGCCAGCAGCCTAGCGGCTAATTACAATGAGCAGTTCTTC
CASSLAANYNEQFF